Shown below are 10 T cell receptor beta chains from a single sample sequenced in a study of control samples from healthy donors and cancer patients. Data came from immunoSEQ multiplex PCR; TCRdb stores just in-frame clones and leaves some out. The sample carries more than 85,000 clones, 90% recorded once. The sequencing input was blood. The receptors shown here come from a human donor in good health. The donor label of this sample is uncertain.

V is TRBV19 and J is TRBJ2-4, with 7 nucleotides matching TRBD1. CDR3 size: 16 residues. Trimming took 3 bases from V and 7 from J; bases not matched to a gene: 12. Germline lookup yields CDR1 LNHDA and CDR2 SQIVND (reference sequence). Here the CDR3 reads CASSMTRDRELNIQYF. DNA for the CDR3: TGTGCCAGTAGTATGACCCGGGACAGAGAATTGAACATTCAGTACTTC.

This clone was counted once. V is TRBV5-1 and J is TRBJ1-4; D is uncertain. The CDR3 is made up of 15 amino acids. CDR1 SGHRS and CDR2 YFSETQ come from the germline V gene. V shed 0 bases and J shed 2 bases, with 8 bases lying between them. The CDR3 DNA reads as TGCGCCAGCAGCTTGGACGGTTGGACTAATGAAAAACTGTTTTTT. Amino acid sequence: CASSLDGWTNEKLFF.

The chain employs TRBV2 and TRBJ1-3; a weak D match, TRBD1 (6 bases). Germline V gene lookup returns CDR1 SNHLY and CDR2 FYNNEI. Trimming took 9 bases from V and 1 from J, leaving 13 bases between them. CDR3 length equals 14 residues. This CDR3 reads CASSGVISGNTIYF. The CDR3 DNA sequence: TGTGCCAGTTCAGGGGTAATATCTGGAAACACCATATATTTT.

The V and J genes are TRBV10-2 and TRBJ1-2; D uncertain. The CDR3 is made up of 15 amino acids. With 4 bases removed from V and 4 bases from J, the gap between germline ends came to 16 bases. The V gene's germline CDR1 is WSHSY and CDR2 SAAADI. The CDR3 sequence: CASSAGSSRAYGYTF. The CDR3 nucleotides read TGCGCCAGCAGTGCTGGAAGCAGTCGGGCCTATGGCTACACCTTC.

The V gene is TRBV6-5, the J gene TRBJ2-1, with 12 bases fitting TRBD2. The CDR3 is made up of 16 amino acids. V gave up 2 bases and J gave up 5 bases; unmatched junction bases: 4. CDR1 and CDR2 (germline): MNHEY, SVGAGI. CDR3 in amino acids: CASSYRLAGDNNEQFF. The CDR3 nucleotides read TGTGCCAGCAGTTACCGACTAGCGGGGGATAACAATGAGCAGTTCTTC.

The chain combines TRBV19 with TRBJ2-5; 7 bases fit TRBD1. CDR3 length equals 13 residues. Germline CDR1 is LNHDA and CDR2 is SQIVND (reference sequence). J gave up 6 bases and V 5 bases, and 6 bases lay outside the gene matches. This chain's CDR3 is CASSLDREKTQYF. The CDR3 DNA follows: TGTGCCAGTAGTCTTGACAGGGAAAAGACCCAGTACTTC. Complete variable domain (other parts from reference TRBV19 and TRBJ2-5): DGGITQSPKYLFRKEGQNVTLSCEQNLNHDAMYWYRQDPGQGLRLIYYSQIVNDFQKGDIAEGYSVSREKKESFPLTVTSAQKNPTAFYLCASSLDREKTQYFGPGTRLLVL.

The gene calls are TRBV27 and TRBJ2-5; 12 bases match TRBD2. Germline V CDR1 and CDR2: MNHEY, SMNVEV (reference sequence). CDR3 length equals 16 residues. Unmatched junction bases numbered 5, after V lost 4 bases and J lost 2 bases. The CDR3 sequence: CASSSGLAGGQETQYF. DNA of the CDR3: TGTGCCAGCAGTTCTGGGCTAGCGGGGGGGCAAGAGACCCAGTACTTC.

The chain has TRBV2 and TRBJ1-5; D gene unclear. This CDR3 spans 14 amino acids. Germline CDR1 reads SNHLY; CDR2 reads FYNNEI. V shed 3 bases and J shed 0 bases, with 6 bases lying between them. This CDR3 reads CASSEVDSNQPQHF. CDR3 DNA: TGTGCCAGCAGTGAGGTGGATAGCAATCAGCCCCAGCATTTT.

This clone was observed a single time. This CDR3 is CAWSMYRTSGTYNEQFF. The DNA for the CDR3 is TGTGCCTGGAGTATGTATAGGACTAGCGGCACCTACAATGAGCAGTTCTTC. J is TRBJ2-1 and V is TRBV30; TRBD2 aligns across 10 bases. Unmatched junction bases numbered 9, after V lost 2 bases and J lost 2 bases. The CDR3 consists of 17 residues. Per the germline V gene, CDR1 is GTSNPN and CDR2 is SVGIG (reference sequence).

This chain uses TRBV3-1 (or the pseudogene TRBV3-2) with TRBJ2-3, with D uncertain. Germline-derived CDR1 and CDR2 are LGHDT and YNNKEL (reference sequence). The germline V and J ends were trimmed by 4 bases and 5 bases, with 10 bases remaining between them. This CDR3 is built from 13 residues. The CDR3 region is CASSPRRLDTQYF. In DNA form, the CDR3 reads TGTGCCAGCAGCCCCCGCCGCCTAGATACGCAGTATTTT.